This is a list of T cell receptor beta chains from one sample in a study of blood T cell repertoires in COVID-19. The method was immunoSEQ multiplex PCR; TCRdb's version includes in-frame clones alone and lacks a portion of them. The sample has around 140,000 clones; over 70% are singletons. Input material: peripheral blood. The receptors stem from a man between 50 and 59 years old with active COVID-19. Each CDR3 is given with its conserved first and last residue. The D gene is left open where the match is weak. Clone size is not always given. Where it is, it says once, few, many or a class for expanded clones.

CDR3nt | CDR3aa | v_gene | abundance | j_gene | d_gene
TGTGCCAGCACACCGGCCAGGGAATATGGCTACACCTTC | CASTPAREYGYTF | TRBV6-5 | . | TRBJ1-2 | .
TGCGCCAGCAGCCCCCGGGTCCTAAACACTGAAGCTTTCTTT | CASSPRVLNTEAFF | TRBV5-1 | once | TRBJ1-1 | .
TGCGCCAGCAGCCAGGTTGGACAGCTAAGAGAAAAACTGTTTTTT | CASSQVGQLREKLFF | TRBV4-1 | . | TRBJ1-4 | .
TGTGCCAGCAGCGTATACGAGGGGGGGCCAGAGACCCAGTACTTC | CASSVYEGGPETQYF | TRBV9 | . | TRBJ2-5 | .
TGTGCCAGCAGGCCTACAGGGGCCTATGGCTACACCTTC | CASRPTGAYGYTF | TRBV6-5 | . | TRBJ1-2 | TRBD1
TGTGCCAGCAGCTTGGATTGGACTAGCGGGAGCACAGATACGCAGTATTTT | CASSLDWTSGSTDTQYF | TRBV5-7 | . | TRBJ2-3 | TRBD2
TGTGCCAGCAGCTTTGAGGGAGGCAATCAGCCCCAGCATTTT | CASSFEGGNQPQHF | TRBV5-4 | . | TRBJ1-5 | .
TGTGCCAGTAGTATTGTGGCAGGGACCTACGAGCAGTACTTC | CASSIVAGTYEQYF | TRBV19 | . | TRBJ2-7 | .
TGTGCCAGTAGATTTAATAGCAATCAGCCCCAGCATTTT | CASRFNSNQPQHF | TRBV19 | . | TRBJ1-5 | .
TGTGCCAGCCCCCCCCGTTTGAATGAGCAGTTCTTC | CASPPRLNEQFF | TRBV27 | . | TRBJ2-1 | .
TGCGCCAGCCGTACACTAGCTGACACCGGGGAGCTGTTTTTT | CASRTLADTGELFF | TRBV10-1 | . | TRBJ2-2 | .
TGTGCCAGCTCAACAACGCAGAACACTGAAGCTTTCTTT | CASSTTQNTEAFF | TRBV18 | . | TRBJ1-1 | .
TGCGCCAGCAGCCAGGGACAGGGGGCTTCCTACGAGCAGTACTTC | CASSQGQGASYEQYF | TRBV5-1 | . | TRBJ2-7 | TRBD1
TGTGCCAGCAGCACGGAGGGGACTAGCGGGGGGCGGGAGACCCAGTACTTC | CASSTEGTSGGRETQYF | TRBV5-6 | . | TRBJ2-5 | TRBD2
TGTGCCAGCAGCCTCCCGGGACAGGGGGATGAAAAACTGTTTTTT | CASSLPGQGDEKLFF | TRBV5-6 | . | TRBJ1-4 | TRBD1
TGTGCCTGGAGTCCGGGTGACCTTGAAGCTTTCTTT | CAWSPGDLEAFF | TRBV30 | . | TRBJ1-1 | .
TGTGCCAGCTCACCACCGACTAGCAGGGGCGAGCAGTACTTC | CASSPPTSRGEQYF | TRBV18 | . | TRBJ2-7 | .
TGTGCCAGTAGTGGGCCCGTAAGTAATCAGCCCCAGCATTTT | CASSGPVSNQPQHF | TRBV19 | . | TRBJ1-5 | .
TGCAGCGTCCTCCCATGGGCAAACAATGAGCAGTTCTTC | CSVLPWANNEQFF | TRBV29-1 | . | TRBJ2-1 | .
TGTGCCAGCAGCCAAGTAATGGGCGGAGGTACCGGGGAGCTGTTTTTT | CASSQVMGGGTGELFF | TRBV4-2 | . | TRBJ2-2 | .
TGCAGTGCTTCGGGACACCTGAAGCAGTTCTTC | CSASGHLKQFF | TRBV20-1 | . | TRBJ2-1 | .
TGTGCCAGCAGCTTGCTGACCCAGGGGCCGGGGACAGATACGCAGTATTTT | CASSLLTQGPGTDTQYF | TRBV5-6 | . | TRBJ2-3 | .
TGTGCCAGCAGCGTAGGTACAGAATACACCGGGGAGCTGTTTTTT | CASSVGTEYTGELFF | TRBV9 | few | TRBJ2-2 | .
TGCAGTGCATATGGGGGGACTGAAGCTTTCTTT | CSAYGGTEAFF | TRBV20-1 | . | TRBJ1-1 | .
TGTGCCAGTAGTATAGATATTGGACTAGCGGAACAAGAGACCCAGTACTTC | CASSIDIGLAEQETQYF | TRBV19 | . | TRBJ2-5 | TRBD2
TGTGCCAGCTCTCGGGGACTAGCGGGGGTCAATGAGCAGTTCTTC | CASSRGLAGVNEQFF | TRBV18 | . | TRBJ2-1 | TRBD2
TGCGCCAGCAGCCGAATAGGGGCGTTAGCCAAAAACATTCAGTACTTC | CASSRIGALAKNIQYF | TRBV4-1 | . | TRBJ2-4 | .
TGTGCCAGCAGTTCGCTAGTGCACGAGCAGTACTTC | CASSSLVHEQYF | TRBV12-3/TRBV12-4 | . | TRBJ2-7 | .
TGTGCCAGCAGTCGGACAGATAGCAATCAGCCCCAGCATTTT | CASSRTDSNQPQHF | TRBV6-5 | . | TRBJ1-5 | .
TGTGCCATCAGGGGGGACACCAGCTCTGGAAACACCATATATTTT | CAIRGDTSSGNTIYF | TRBV10-3 | . | TRBJ1-3 | .
TGTGCCAGCAGTTTTCAGGGATCTAGGGAGCAGTACTTC | CASSFQGSREQYF | TRBV27 | . | TRBJ2-7 | .
TGTGCCAGCAGTTTACCCGGACAGGGGCCTTTTTACGAGCAGTACTTC | CASSLPGQGPFYEQYF | TRBV28 | . | TRBJ2-7 | TRBD1